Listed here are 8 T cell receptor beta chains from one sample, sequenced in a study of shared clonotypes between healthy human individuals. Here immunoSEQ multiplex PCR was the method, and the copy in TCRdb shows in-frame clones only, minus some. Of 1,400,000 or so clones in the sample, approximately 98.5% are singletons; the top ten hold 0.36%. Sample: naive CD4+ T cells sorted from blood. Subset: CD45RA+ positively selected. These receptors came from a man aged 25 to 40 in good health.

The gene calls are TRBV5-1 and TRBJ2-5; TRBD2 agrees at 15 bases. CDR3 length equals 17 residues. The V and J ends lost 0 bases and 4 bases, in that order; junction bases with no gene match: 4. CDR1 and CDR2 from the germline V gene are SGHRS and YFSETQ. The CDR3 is CASSLGTSGRARETQYF. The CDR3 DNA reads TGCGCCAGCAGCTTGGGGACTAGCGGGAGGGCCCGAGAGACCCAGTACTTC.

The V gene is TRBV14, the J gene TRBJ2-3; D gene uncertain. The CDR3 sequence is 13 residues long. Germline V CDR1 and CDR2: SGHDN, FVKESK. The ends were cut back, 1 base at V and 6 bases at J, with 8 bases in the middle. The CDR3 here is CASSQVKRDTQYF. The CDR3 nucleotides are TGTGCCAGCAGCCAAGTTAAGAGGGATACGCAGTATTTT.

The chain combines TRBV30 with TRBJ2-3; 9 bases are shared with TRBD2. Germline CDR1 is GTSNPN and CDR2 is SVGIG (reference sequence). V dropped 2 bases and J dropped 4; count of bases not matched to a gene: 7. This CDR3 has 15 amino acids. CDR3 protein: CAWSYAGGWADTQYF. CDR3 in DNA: TGTGCCTGGAGTTATGCGGGAGGGTGGGCAGATACGCAGTATTTT.

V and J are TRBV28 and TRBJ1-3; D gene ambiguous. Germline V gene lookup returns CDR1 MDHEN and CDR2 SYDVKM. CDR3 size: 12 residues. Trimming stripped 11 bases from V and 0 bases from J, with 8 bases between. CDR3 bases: TGTGCCTCAAGGACCTCTGGAAACACCATATATTTT. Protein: CASRTSGNTIYF.

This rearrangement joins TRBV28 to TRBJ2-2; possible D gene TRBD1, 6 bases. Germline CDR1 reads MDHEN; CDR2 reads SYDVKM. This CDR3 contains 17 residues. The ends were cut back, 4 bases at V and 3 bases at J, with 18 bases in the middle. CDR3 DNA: TGTGCCAGCAGTTACCCCCTCCGAGCAGGGGACACCGGGGAGCTGTTTTTT. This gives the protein CASSYPLRAGDTGELFF.

In DNA, the CDR3 is TGTGCCAGCACCTCGGTTGGACAGGTCTACAATGAGCAGTTCTTC. Translating it yields CASTSVGQVYNEQFF. This chain connects TRBV6-1 to TRBJ2-1; TRBD1 matches at 7 bases. V lost 7 bases, J lost 3 bases, and 9 bases stayed unmatched. Germline loops: CDR1 MNHNS, CDR2 SASEGT. This CDR3 is 15 amino acids long.

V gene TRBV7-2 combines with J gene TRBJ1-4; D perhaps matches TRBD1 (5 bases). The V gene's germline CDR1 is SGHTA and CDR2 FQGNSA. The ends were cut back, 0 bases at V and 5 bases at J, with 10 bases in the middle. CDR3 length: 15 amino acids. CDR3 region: CASSLAGTGNEKLFF. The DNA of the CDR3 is TGTGCCAGCAGCTTAGCAGGGACGGGGAATGAAAAACTGTTTTTT. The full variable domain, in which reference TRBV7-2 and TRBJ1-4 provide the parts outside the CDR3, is GAGVSQSPSNKVTEKGKDVELRCDPISGHTALYWYRQSLGQGLEFLIYFQGNSAPDKSGLPSDRFSAERTGGSVSTLTIQRTQQEDSAVYLCASSLAGTGNEKLFFGSGTQLSVL.

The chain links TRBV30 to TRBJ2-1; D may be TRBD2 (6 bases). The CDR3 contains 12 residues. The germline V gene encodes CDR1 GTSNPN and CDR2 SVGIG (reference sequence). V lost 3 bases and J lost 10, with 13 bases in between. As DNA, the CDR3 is TGTGCCTGGAGGGGGGAGGCAGAGGAGCAGTTCTTC. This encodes CAWRGEAEEQFF.